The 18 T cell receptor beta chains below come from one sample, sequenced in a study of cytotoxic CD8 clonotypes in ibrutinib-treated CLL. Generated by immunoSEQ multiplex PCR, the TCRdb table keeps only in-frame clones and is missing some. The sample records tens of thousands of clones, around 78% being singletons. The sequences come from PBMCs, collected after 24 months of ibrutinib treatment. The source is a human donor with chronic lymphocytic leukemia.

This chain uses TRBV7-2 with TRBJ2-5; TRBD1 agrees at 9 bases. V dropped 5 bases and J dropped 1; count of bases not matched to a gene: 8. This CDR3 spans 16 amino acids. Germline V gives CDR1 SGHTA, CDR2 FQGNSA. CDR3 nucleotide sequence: TGTGCCAGCAGCCCAACAGGGGGCGCATCCCAAGAGACCCAGTACTTC. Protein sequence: CASSPTGGASQETQYF.

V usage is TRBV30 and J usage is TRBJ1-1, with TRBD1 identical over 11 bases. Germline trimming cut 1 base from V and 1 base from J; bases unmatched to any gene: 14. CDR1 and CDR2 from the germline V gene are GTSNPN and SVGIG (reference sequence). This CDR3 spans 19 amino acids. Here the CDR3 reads CAWSAYLRTGGYKNTEAFF. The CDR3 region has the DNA TGTGCCTGGAGTGCATACCTGAGGACAGGGGGCTACAAGAACACTGAAGCTTTCTTT.

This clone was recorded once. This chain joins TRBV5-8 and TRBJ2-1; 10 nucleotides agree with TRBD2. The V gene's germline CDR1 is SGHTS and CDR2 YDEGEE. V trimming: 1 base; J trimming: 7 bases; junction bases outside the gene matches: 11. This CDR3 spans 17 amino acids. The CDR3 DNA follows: TGTGCCAGCAGCTTGTACCTAGCGGGGGACTCTTGGAATGAGCAGTTCTTC. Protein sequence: CASSLYLAGDSWNEQFF.

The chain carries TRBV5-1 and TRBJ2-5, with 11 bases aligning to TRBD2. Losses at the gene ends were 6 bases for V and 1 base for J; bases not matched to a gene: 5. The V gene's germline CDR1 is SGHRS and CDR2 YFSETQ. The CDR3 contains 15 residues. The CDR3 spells CASTLAGGPQETQYF. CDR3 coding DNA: TGCGCCAGCACCCTAGCGGGAGGTCCCCAAGAGACCCAGTACTTC.

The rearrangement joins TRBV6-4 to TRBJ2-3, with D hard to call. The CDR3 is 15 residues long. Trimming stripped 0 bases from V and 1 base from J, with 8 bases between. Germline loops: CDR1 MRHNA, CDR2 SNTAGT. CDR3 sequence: CASSDSPLRTDTQYF. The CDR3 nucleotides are TGTGCCAGCAGTGACTCGCCTTTGCGCACAGATACGCAGTATTTT.

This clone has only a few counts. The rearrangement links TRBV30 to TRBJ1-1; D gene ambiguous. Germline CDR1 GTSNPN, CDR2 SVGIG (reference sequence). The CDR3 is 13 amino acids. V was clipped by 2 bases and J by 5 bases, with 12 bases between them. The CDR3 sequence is CAWSRNWDTEAFF. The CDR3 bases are TGTGCCTGGAGTCGAAATTGGGATACTGAAGCTTTCTTT.

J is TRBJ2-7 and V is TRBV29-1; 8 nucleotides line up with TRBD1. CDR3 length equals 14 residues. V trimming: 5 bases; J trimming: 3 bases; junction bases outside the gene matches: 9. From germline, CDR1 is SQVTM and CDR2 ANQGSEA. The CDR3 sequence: CSVWGPGGVYEQYF. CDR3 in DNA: TGCAGCGTTTGGGGGCCAGGGGGCGTCTACGAGCAGTACTTC.

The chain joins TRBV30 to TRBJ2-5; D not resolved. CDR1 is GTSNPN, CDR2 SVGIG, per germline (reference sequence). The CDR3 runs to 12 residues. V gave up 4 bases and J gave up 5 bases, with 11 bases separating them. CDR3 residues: CAWTRSSETQYF. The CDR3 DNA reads TGTGCCTGGACCCGGTCCAGTGAGACCCAGTACTTC.

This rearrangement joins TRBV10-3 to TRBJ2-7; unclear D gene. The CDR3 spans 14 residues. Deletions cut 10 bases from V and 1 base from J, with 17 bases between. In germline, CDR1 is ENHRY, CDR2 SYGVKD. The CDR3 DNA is TGTGCCACCTCCATGGGTCGGGCGTCCTACGAGCAGTACTTC. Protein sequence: CATSMGRASYEQYF.

The CDR3 DNA is TGTGCCTGGAGTAGGATTAGCGGTCCAAACAATGAGCAGTTCTTC. Translating it yields CAWSRISGPNNEQFF. The rearrangement links TRBV30 to TRBJ2-1, with a possible D match to TRBD2 (6 bases). The germline CDR1 and CDR2 sequences are GTSNPN and SVGIG (reference sequence). The CDR3 length is 15 residues. V was trimmed by 2 bases and J by 5 bases, leaving 16 bases between them. Filled out from reference TRBV30 and TRBJ2-1, the complete variable domain reads SQTIHQWPATLVQPVGSPLSLECTVEGTSNPNLYWYRQAAGRGLQLLFYSVGIGQISSEVPQNLSASRPQDRQFILSSKKLLLSDSGFYLCAWSRISGPNNEQFFGPGTRLTVL.

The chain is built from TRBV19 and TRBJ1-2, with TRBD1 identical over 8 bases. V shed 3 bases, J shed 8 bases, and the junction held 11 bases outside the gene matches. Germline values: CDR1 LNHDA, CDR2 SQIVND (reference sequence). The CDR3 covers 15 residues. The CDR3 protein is CASSIGGQEGWGYTF. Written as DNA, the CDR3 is TGTGCCAGTAGTATTGGGGGACAGGAGGGATGGGGCTACACCTTC.

The CDR3 sequence: CASSLVKNEQFF. The CDR3 coding sequence is TGTGCCAGCAGCTTGGTAAAAAATGAGCAGTTCTTC. The rearrangement uses TRBV5-5 and TRBJ2-1; D gene unclear. The germline CDR1 and CDR2 sequences are SGHKS and YYEKEE (reference sequence). The CDR3 has 12 amino acids. V lost 0 bases to trimming and J lost 7 bases, with 5 bases between them.

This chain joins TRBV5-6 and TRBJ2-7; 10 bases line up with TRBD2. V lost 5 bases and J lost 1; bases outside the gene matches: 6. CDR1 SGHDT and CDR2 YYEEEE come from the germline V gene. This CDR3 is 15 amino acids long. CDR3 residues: CASRYSGRFSYEQYF. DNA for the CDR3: TGTGCCAGCAGGTATAGCGGGAGGTTTTCCTACGAGCAGTACTTC.

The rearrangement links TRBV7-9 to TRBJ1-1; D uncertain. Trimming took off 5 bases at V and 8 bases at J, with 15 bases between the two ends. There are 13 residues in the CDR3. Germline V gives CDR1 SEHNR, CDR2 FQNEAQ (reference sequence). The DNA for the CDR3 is TGTGCCAGCAGCACCAGTAGGGTGAGGGAAGCTTTCTTT. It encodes CASSTSRVREAFF.

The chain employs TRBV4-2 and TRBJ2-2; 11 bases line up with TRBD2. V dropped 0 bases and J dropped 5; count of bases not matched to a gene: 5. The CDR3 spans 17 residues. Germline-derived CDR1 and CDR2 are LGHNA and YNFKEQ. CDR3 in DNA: TGTGCCAGCAGCCAAGATCAGGGGACTAGCGGAACCGGGGAGCTGTTTTTT. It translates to CASSQDQGTSGTGELFF.

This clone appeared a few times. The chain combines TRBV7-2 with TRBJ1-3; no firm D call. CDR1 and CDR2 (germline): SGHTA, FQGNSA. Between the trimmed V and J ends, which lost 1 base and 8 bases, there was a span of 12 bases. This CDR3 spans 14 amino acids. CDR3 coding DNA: TGTGCCAGCAGCTTAGTAACTGGGAGGGACACCATATATTTT. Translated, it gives CASSLVTGRDTIYF.

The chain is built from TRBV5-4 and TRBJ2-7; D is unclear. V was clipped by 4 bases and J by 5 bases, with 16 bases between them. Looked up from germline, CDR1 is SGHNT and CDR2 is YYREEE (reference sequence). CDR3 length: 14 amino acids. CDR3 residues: CASSNTRVSDEQYF. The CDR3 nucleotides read TGTGCCAGCAGCAACACTCGGGTATCGGACGAGCAGTACTTC.

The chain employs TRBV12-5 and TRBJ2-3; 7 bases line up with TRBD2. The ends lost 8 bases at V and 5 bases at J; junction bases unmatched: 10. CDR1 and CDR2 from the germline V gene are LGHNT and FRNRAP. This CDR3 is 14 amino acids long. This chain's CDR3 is CASSPGGGVDTQYF. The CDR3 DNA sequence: TGTGCTAGTTCTCCGGGGGGAGGCGTAGATACGCAGTATTTT.